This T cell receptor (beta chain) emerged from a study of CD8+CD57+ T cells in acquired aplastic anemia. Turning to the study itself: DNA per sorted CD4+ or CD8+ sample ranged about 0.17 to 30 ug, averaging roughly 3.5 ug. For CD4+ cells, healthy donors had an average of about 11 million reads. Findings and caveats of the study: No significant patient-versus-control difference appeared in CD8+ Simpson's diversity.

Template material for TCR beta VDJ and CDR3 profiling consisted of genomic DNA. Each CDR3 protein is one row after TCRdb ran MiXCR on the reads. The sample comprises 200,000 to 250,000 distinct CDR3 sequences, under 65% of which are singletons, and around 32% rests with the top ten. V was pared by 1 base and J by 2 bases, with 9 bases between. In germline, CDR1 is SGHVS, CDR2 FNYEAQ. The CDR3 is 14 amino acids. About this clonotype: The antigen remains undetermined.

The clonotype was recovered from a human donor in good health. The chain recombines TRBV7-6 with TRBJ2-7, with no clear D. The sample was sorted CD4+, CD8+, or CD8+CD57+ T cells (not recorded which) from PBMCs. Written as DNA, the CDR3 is TGTGCCAGCAGCTTAGAGGCCAGGACCTACGAGCAGTACTTC. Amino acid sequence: CASSLEARTYEQYF.